Included here is one T cell receptor beta chain sequence, with context. It was cDNA, reverse transcribed from extracted RNA, that served as the sequencing template. Assay: immunoSEQ multiplex PCR; the TCRdb copy retains only in-frame clones and omits some. This table has some 110,000 clones, 58% appearing once. The sample originates from a study of CD8+ T cells in alopecia areata. The trim removed 3 bases at V and 5 bases at J, leaving 9 bases unmatched. The CDR3 length is 15 residues. Per germline, CDR1 SQVTM and CDR2 ANQGSEA. The treatment here: oral pan-JAK inhibitor, 5-10 mg twice daily. The starting material was CD8+ T cells sorted from blood, obtained at week 4, from a patient treated with tofacitinib. The TCR sequence derives from a human donor with alopecia areata. This rearrangement joins TRBV29-1 to TRBJ2-7; 11 nucleotides agree with TRBD1. The CDR3 is CSVDAPGQGVDEQYF. CDR3 in DNA: TGCAGCGTTGATGCTCCGGGACAGGGGGTTGACGAGCAGTACTTC.